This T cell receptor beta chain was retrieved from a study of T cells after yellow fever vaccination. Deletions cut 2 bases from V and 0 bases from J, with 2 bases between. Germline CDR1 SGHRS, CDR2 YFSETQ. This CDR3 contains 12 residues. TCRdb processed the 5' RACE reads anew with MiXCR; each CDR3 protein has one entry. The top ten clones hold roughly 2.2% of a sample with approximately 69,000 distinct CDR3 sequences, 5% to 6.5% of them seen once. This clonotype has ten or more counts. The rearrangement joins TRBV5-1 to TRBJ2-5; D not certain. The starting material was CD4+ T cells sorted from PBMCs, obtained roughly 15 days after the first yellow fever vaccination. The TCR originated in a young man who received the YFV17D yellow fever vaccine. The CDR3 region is CASSFDQETQYF. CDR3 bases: TGCGCCAGCAGCTTCGACCAAGAGACCCAGTACTTC.